The entry below gives a single TCR beta chain sequence along with its context. Time point here: blood 4 weeks post-SBRT, at nephrectomy. Regarding treatment: 15 Gy SBRT to primary tumor, nephrectomy 4 weeks later. From germline, CDR1 is LNHDA and CDR2 SQIVND (reference sequence). This CDR3 region has 18 residues. With V trimmed by 3 bases and J by 4 bases, 13 bases remained unmatched. Produced via immunoSEQ multiplex PCR; TCRdb's table is partial and in-frame only. The repertoire holds about 140,000 clones, with 86% as singletons. The data were obtained in a study of radiation and T cells in renal cell carcinoma.

The sequencing here drew on blood, taken from a patient whose treatment included radiotherapy and nephrectomy. This chain uses TRBV19 with TRBJ2-2; 8 nucleotides agree with TRBD2. The clonotype originates from a woman aged 45-65 years with renal cell carcinoma. The CDR3 here is CASSMGVGRGSSTGELFF. The CDR3 coding sequence is TGTGCCAGTAGTATGGGCGTCGGGAGGGGATCGAGCACCGGGGAGCTGTTTTTT.